The 9 T cell receptor beta chains reported below all come from one sample, sequenced in a study of metastatic and nonmetastatic thyroid tumors. TCRdb re-analyzed the PCR reads using MiXCR. Among about 16,000 clones listed, 25% to 35% were seen once. None of the patients had undergone any treatment ahead of thyroid surgery. Material for sequencing was tumor tissue. These receptor sequences come from a male donor with papillary thyroid cancer or a benign thyroid nodule (not recorded which). Some clones in this sample may be carry-over from other donors' samples.

The chain uses TRBV28 and TRBJ1-1; D possibly corresponds to TRBD1 (5 bases). CDR3 length: 15 residues. Trimming left V 6 bases short and J 4 bases short, with 18 bases between. Germline V gene sequence: CDR1 MDHEN, CDR2 SYDVKM. The CDR3 region has the DNA TGTGCCAGCAGGAATGTCGGGGGGAGTCGCACTGAAGCTTTCTTT. As protein: CASRNVGGSRTEAFF.

This clone showed up just once. The chain recombines TRBV20-1 with TRBJ1-1; D unresolved. Looked up from germline, CDR1 is DFQATT and CDR2 is SNEGSKA (reference sequence). V lost 7 bases and J lost 4, with 19 bases in between. This CDR3 is built from 14 residues. The CDR3 nucleotides are TGCAGTGGTAGGGAGGGAGTGAGTGGCACTGAAGCTTTCTTT. Its protein is CSGREGVSGTEAFF.

This clone was seen ten or more times. The CDR3, as DNA: TGCAGTGCTAGAGCGACAAGAGGGACAGGGGGGTGGGAGACCCAGTACTTC. This encodes CSARATRGTGGWETQYF. The V call is TRBV20-1, the J call TRBJ2-5; 11 bases are a match to TRBD1. The CDR3 contains 17 residues. The V gene end was trimmed by 1 base and the J gene end by 5 bases; junction bases not matched to a gene: 12. Germline-derived CDR1 and CDR2 are DFQATT and SNEGSKA (reference sequence).

This clone was observed at least ten times. At the DNA level, this CDR3 is encoded by other sequences in the same sample as well. J is TRBJ2-7 and V is TRBV3-1; D is unresolved. The CDR3 sequence is 11 residues long. CDR1 and CDR2 from the germline V gene are LGHDT and YNNKEL (reference sequence). Trimming removed 5 bases at V and 7 bases at J, with 9 bases between. DNA for the CDR3: TGTGCCAGCAGCGACCGCTATGAGCAGTACTTC. Amino acids: CASSDRYEQYF.

This clone was counted at least ten times. This may be a read error: a much more frequent sequence differs by one nucleotide. The chain has TRBV12-3 or TRBV12-4 and TRBJ2-7; 8 bases line up with TRBD2. V was pared by 6 bases and J by 4 bases, with 8 bases of the junction left unmatched. The length of the CDR3 is 14 residues. CDR3 loop: CASRLASGLYEQYF. CDR3 coding DNA: TGTGCCAGCAGACTGGCTAGCGGGCTTTACGAGCAGTACTTC.

This clone has only a few counts. The rearrangement joins TRBV6-1 to TRBJ1-4; D is unclear. CDR1 is MNHNS, CDR2 SASEGT, per germline. V was clipped by 7 bases and J by 0 bases, with 12 bases between them. The CDR3 runs 15 residues. CDR3 loop: CASKGSHATNEKLFF. Here the CDR3 DNA reads TGTGCCAGCAAGGGCAGCCATGCAACTAATGAAAAACTGTTTTTT.

V and J are TRBV6-1 and TRBJ2-7, with 8 bases lining up with TRBD2. J was trimmed by 3 bases and V by 8 bases; bases with no gene match: 6. The CDR3 sequence is 13 residues long. The germline V gene encodes CDR1 MNHNS and CDR2 SASEGT. The CDR3: CASGGSGSYEQYF. In nucleotides, the CDR3 is TGTGCCAGCGGGGGGAGCGGGAGCTACGAGCAGTACTTC.

As regards this clone: Its ends do not fully match the called genes, so a read error is possible. The J gene is TRBJ1-3, the V gene TRBV13; D ambiguous. CDR1 and CDR2 (germline): PRHDT, FYEKMQ (reference sequence). This CDR3 region has 13 residues. The CDR3 protein is CASSLEGQSNVVF. The CDR3 region has the DNA TGTGCCAGCAGCTTAGAGGGCCAGTCAAATGTTGTTTTT.

The table lists this clone with many counts. The chain couples TRBV19 to TRBJ2-1; D may be TRBD1 (5 bases). Germline-derived CDR1 and CDR2 are LNHDA and SQIVND (reference sequence). Trimming removed 4 bases from V and 3 bases from J, with 10 bases in between. The CDR3 has 14 residues. The CDR3 sequence: CASSSTGVYNEQFF. Written as DNA, the CDR3 is TGTGCCAGTAGTAGCACAGGAGTCTACAATGAGCAGTTCTTC.